This TCR beta chain was recorded in a study of T cell repertoires in cytomegalovirus infection. Study overall: Matching HLA type and CMV infection were both indicated by public TCR beta signatures.

Via MiXCR, TCRdb re-called the reads, giving one row per CDR3 protein. The sample holds approximately 500,000 distinct CDR3 sequences, about 17% seen once. Looked up from germline, CDR1 is SGHNT and CDR2 is YYREEE (reference sequence). V lost 3 bases and J lost 5, with 12 bases in between. This CDR3 contains 13 residues. The receptor comes from a human donor in good health (CMV status not recorded). Some clones in this sample may be carry-over from other donors' samples. Specimen: CD8+ T cells from PBMCs. This chain uses TRBV5-4 with TRBJ2-7; D is uncertain. The CDR3 DNA reads as TGTGCCAGCAGCTCCCACTCTCTGGACGAGCAGTACTTC. This translates into CASSSHSLDEQYF.